The present T cell receptor (beta chain) was sequenced within a study of identical twins (dated by TCRdb to 2016 to 2017). Background for the entire study: The study deep-sequenced TCR alpha and beta repertoires from monozygotic twins, unrelated adults of various ages and cord blood to test whether fetal clonotypes persist. To rule out contamination, replicate twin experiments were performed at different times with different library preparation protocols.

What the research found in general, with its limitations: Compared with coincidental sharing between unrelated individuals, out-of-frame TCR alpha sequences shared between twins showed an excess of sequences with low generation probability. Conclusions relied on cross-sectional statistical analysis, since the same donors could not be followed over many years. Abundant cord blood beta clonotypes carried fewer insertions; young adult naive repertoires showed a weaker similar trend, while memory repertoires showed none. Invariant T cells such as MAIT and iNKT could partly confound zero-insertion analyses, although diverse VJ usage argued against such confounding for most clonotypes. In monozygotic twins, recombination models systematically underestimated out-of-frame TCR alpha sharing, but the models matched the sharing seen between unrelated individuals. In beta out-of-frame sequences, excess twin sharing was weaker, because having fewer shared sequences lowered the signal-to-noise ratio.

The germline V gene (reference sequence) provides CDR1 MNHEY and CDR2 SMNVEV. Germline trimming: 5 bases from V, 4 bases from J; junction bases outside gene matches: 7. The cysteine opens and the phenylalanine closes a CDR3 of 17 amino acids. The only DNA kept is the CDR3, 51 bases in frame from the first base. Library generation was performed with 5' RACE. Instrument used: Illumina HiSeq 2000. A universal primer binding site was introduced by template switching, and a unique molecular identifier was present in the final cDNA, enabling accurate counting of TCR cDNA molecules. Specific primers in the conserved constant-segment region were used to synthesize first-strand cDNA for the TCR alpha and beta chains. To control for contamination, every cDNA library was double barcoded, receiving both a SMART-Mk sample barcode and Illumina barcodes. TruSeq adapter sequences, together with Illumina sample barcodes, were added in two successive PCR steps. The TCR alpha and beta cDNA libraries were sequenced on the Illumina HiSeq platform using custom primers. The paper's processing steps were these. MiGEC was used to process raw reads and extract unique molecular identifiers, and MiXCR was used to find CDR3 positions. Recombination models were inferred per individual with the repgenHMM and IGoR tools using an EM algorithm. Shared clonotypes were analyzed with the tcR package in R, and sharing was normalized by the product of cloneset sizes. To study raw recombination free of thymic and clonal selection effects, out-of-frame nonproductive sequences were analyzed. TCRdb cleaned the public reads at Q25 with fastp, built clones with MiXCR and kept in-frame beta chains. Rows with a matching CDR3 protein are joined into one entry that keeps the most common DNA and genes. These V and J calls derive from TCRdb rather than the authors' analysis. This sample gives around 470,000 distinct CDR3 sequences in total; approximately 15% of them show up just once. The biggest ten clones account for 0.5% to 0.65% of the sample.

All donors were healthy Caucasians. Three pairs of female monozygotic twins, all aged about 18 to 30 years, made up the twin cohort. Positive isolation kits from Invitrogen were used to isolate CD4+ and CD8+ T cell populations. This clonotype was observed a handful of times. Its antigen remains unidentified. No qualities accompany the bases; no much larger clone lies one base away. The same specimen was also included in a second study, on yellow fever vaccine responses in identical twins. Per the second study: The authors reported that the T cell response to vaccination in identical twins appeared partly convergent and partly personalized. Focusing on identical twins, the study followed the T cell clones that responded to the vaccine, and did so with precision.

The sequence came from a woman aged 18-30 years in good health. Sequenced: CD4+ T cells sorted from blood. Rearrangement joined TRBV27 to TRBJ2-1; 14 junctional bases match TRBD2. The CDR3 in this case is CASSPRTSGRFYNEQFF. Read as DNA, the sequence is TGTGCCAGCAGTCCCCGGACTAGCGGGAGGTTTTACAATGAGCAGTTCTTC.